The 5 T cell receptor beta chains listed next were all sequenced from one sample in a study of blood T cell repertoires in COVID-19 (TCRdb year 2020). Receptor libraries were prepared by the immunoSEQ multiplex PCR assay. In TCRdb, the immuneACCESS table is reduced to in-frame sequences with V and J assigned. These tables do not hold every clone; where another copy was compared, an unresolved V gene accounts for under half, and the others remain unexplained. In all, the sample holds about 15,000 clones, and around nine tenths of those were seen once. The ten largest clonotypes hold about 18% of the sample. Material: peripheral blood. The receptors here all came from a human donor with active COVID-19. The donor label of this sample is uncertain.

This clone was seen a handful of times. The J gene is TRBJ2-7, the V gene TRBV3-1 (or the pseudogene TRBV3-2), with 12 bases lining up with TRBD2. V lost 3 bases and J lost 4; bases outside the gene matches: 4. This CDR3 is built from 15 residues. Germline V CDR1 and CDR2: LGHDT, YNNKEL (reference sequence). The CDR3 bases are TGTGCCAGCAGCCACCGACTAGCGGGAGCGTACGAGCAGTACTTC. It encodes CASSHRLAGAYEQYF.

This chain joins TRBV7-3 and TRBJ2-3; D gene unclear. Trimming removed 4 bases from V and 4 bases from J, with 9 bases in between. Germline CDR1 SGHTA, CDR2 FQGTGA. This CDR3 has 13 amino acids. Here the CDR3 DNA reads TGTGCCAGCAGCTCCGTAGTGGCAGATACGCAGTATTTT. Its translation: CASSSVVADTQYF.

The chain has TRBV23-1 and TRBJ2-1; 7 bases line up with TRBD1. TRBV23-1 falls under the ORF class, with uncertain function. This CDR3 has 14 amino acids. The V and J ends lost 2 bases and 8 bases, in that order; junction bases with no gene match: 6. The CDR3: CASSQHRGRDEQFF. Here the CDR3 DNA reads TGCGCCAGCAGTCAACACAGGGGAAGGGATGAGCAGTTCTTC.

V is TRBV3-1 (or the pseudogene TRBV3-2) and J is TRBJ1-4; a possible D gene is TRBD1 (6 bases). The CDR3 has 15 amino acids. Germline V gene sequence: CDR1 LGHDT, CDR2 YNNKEL (reference sequence). Deletions cut 0 bases from V and 7 bases from J, with 12 bases between. This CDR3 is CASSQDQGIREKLFF. In nucleotides, the CDR3 is TGTGCCAGCAGCCAAGATCAGGGGATTCGTGAAAAACTGTTTTTT.

V and J are TRBV5-1 and TRBJ2-2; TRBD2 matches 9 bases. V lost 4 bases and J lost 4; bases outside the gene matches: 8. This CDR3 region has 16 residues. Germline V gene sequence: CDR1 SGHRS, CDR2 YFSETQ. The CDR3 DNA reads TGCGCCAGCAGCATGGACGGGACTAGCAGCACCGGGGAGCTGTTTTTT. Translating gives CASSMDGTSSTGELFF.